The 2 T cell receptor beta chains in this list originate from one sample, sequenced in a study of blood T cell repertoires in COVID-19. Assay: immunoSEQ multiplex PCR; the TCRdb copy retains only in-frame clones and omits some. The table shows some 90,000 clones, with about 86% occurring only once. The specimen was peripheral blood. The receptor set was obtained from an elderly man with active or convalescent COVID-19.

The chain carries TRBV7-8 and TRBJ1-1, with 10 bases aligning to TRBD1. The CDR3 is 15 residues long. Trimming took 2 bases from V and 6 from J; bases not matched to a gene: 6. The germline V gene encodes CDR1 SGHVS and CDR2 FQNEAQ. Written as DNA, the CDR3 is TGTGCCAGCAGCTTACAAACCGGGACAGGGGCTGAAGCTTTCTTT. Translated, it gives CASSLQTGTGAEAFF.

In DNA, the CDR3 is TGTGCCAGCAGCTTAACGGGCGGGAGCTTTAATGAGCAGTTCTTC. Residues: CASSLTGGSFNEQFF. The chain combines TRBV7-3 with TRBJ2-1, with 7 bases identical to TRBD2. The CDR3 spans 15 residues. The ends lost 0 bases at V and 7 bases at J; junction bases unmatched: 6. CDR1 is SGHTA and CDR2 is FQGTGA in the germline V gene.